This record concerns one T cell receptor (beta chain) sequence. As for time point: peripheral blood 6 weeks after treatment start. CDR3 length: 17 amino acids. CDR1 SGHDN and CDR2 FVKESK come from the germline V gene. J was trimmed by 0 bases and V by 3 bases; bases with no gene match: 5. The sample is drawn from a study of PD-L1 blockade in urothelial cancer. Across the study: Blood drawn 3 weeks (second dose) and 6 weeks after treatment start was analyzed. Median blood clonality was roughly 0.088, with 80,000 to 100,000 unique TCRs.

Repertoires were generated with immunoSEQ multiplex PCR, while TCRdb's copy carries only in-frame clones and drops some. Here the sample spans around 80,000 clones, less than 95% being singletons. The sequencing here drew on PBMCs, taken around atezolizumab (anti-PD-L1) treatment. The TCR comes from a woman of 80 years or more with urothelial cancer. V gene TRBV14 combines with J gene TRBJ2-2; 9 positions agree with TRBD1. CDR3 protein: CASSHLDRGANTGELFF. CDR3 bases: TGTGCCAGCAGCCACCTTGACAGGGGGGCGAACACCGGGGAGCTGTTTTTT.